This T cell receptor beta chain was identified in a study of cytomegalovirus exposure and HLA in healthy donors. Study-level background: Membership in the Caucasian-associated ancestry cluster was found for 75% to 90% of a few hundred genotyped donors.

Use of 60 Vbeta and 13 Jbeta primers characterized the PCR. Assay: immunoSEQ multiplex PCR; the TCRdb copy retains only in-frame clones and omits some. The sample has 100,000 to 150,000 clones; approximately 78% are singletons. Study results and limitations: It was only CMV serostatus that was available as immune exposure information. As a later analysis showed, a missense DCLRE1C variant was linked to trimming of TCR beta V- and J-genes.

Comments on this clone: The antigen is unknown.

The CDR3 is 12 residues long. The germline V and J ends were trimmed by 6 bases and 7 bases, with 9 bases remaining between them. Per the germline V gene, CDR1 is MDHEN and CDR2 is SYDVKM. This TCR derives from a woman in her thirties or forties in good health and CMV-seronegative. The sample consisted of PBMCs. The rearrangement uses TRBV28 and TRBJ2-2, with D possibly TRBD2 on 5 matching bases. The CDR3 here is CASRPEGGELFF. As DNA, the CDR3 is TGTGCCAGCAGGCCCGAGGGCGGGGAGCTGTTTTTT. Complete variable domain (other parts from reference TRBV28 and TRBJ2-2): DVKVTQSSRYLVKRTGEKVFLECVQDMDHENMFWYRQDPGLGLRLIYFSYDVKMKEKGDIPEGYSVSREKKERFSLILESASTNQTSMYLCASRPEGGELFFGEGSRLTVL.